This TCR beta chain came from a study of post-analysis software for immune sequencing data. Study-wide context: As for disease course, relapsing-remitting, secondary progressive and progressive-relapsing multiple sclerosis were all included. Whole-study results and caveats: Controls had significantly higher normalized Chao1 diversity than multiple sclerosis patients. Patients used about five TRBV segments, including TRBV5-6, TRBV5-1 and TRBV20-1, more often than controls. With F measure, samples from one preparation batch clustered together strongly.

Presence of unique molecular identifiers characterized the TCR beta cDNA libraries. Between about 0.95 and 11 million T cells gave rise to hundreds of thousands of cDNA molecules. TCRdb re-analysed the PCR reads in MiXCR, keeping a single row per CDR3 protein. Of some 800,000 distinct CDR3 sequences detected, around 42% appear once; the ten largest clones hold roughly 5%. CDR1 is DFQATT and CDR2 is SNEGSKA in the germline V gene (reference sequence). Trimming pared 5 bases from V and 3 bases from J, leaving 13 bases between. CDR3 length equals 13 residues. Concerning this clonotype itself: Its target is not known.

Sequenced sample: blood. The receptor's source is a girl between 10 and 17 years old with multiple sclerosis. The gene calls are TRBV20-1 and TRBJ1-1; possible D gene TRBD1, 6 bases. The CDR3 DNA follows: TGCAGTGCTGGAGGGGGTTATGACACTGAAGCTTTCTTT. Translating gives CSAGGGYDTEAFF.